This record concerns one T cell receptor beta chain sequence. Among ophthalmopathy patients, the Clinical Activity Score reached at least 3, the NOSPECS grade reached at least 4, and duration remained under 3 months. This sample is drawn from a study of T cells in Graves' hyperthyroidism and ophthalmopathy. RNA transcripts served as the template for amplifying TCR beta CDR3 regions. First-round RT-PCR of the TCR CDR3 relied on the HTBI primer set. TCRdb analysed the multiplex PCR reads with MiXCR anew, one entry per CDR3 protein. Of about 480,000 distinct CDR3 sequences in the sample, roughly 22% are singletons; the top ten hold under 55%. The germline gives CDR1 SGHTA, CDR2 FQGNSA. V shed 3 bases, J shed 1 base, and the junction held 4 bases outside the gene matches. The CDR3 is 15 residues long.

The TCR sequence derives from a woman between 65 and 79 years old with Graves' ophthalmopathy. The V call is TRBV7-2, the J call TRBJ2-7; TRBD2 agrees at 9 bases. Sequences were obtained from blood. CDR3 coding DNA: TGTGCCAGCAGCTTTAGGGGACTAGCATCCTACGAGCAGTACTTC. Protein product: CASSFRGLASYEQYF.